The 20 T cell receptor beta chains given below trace back to one sample, sequenced in a study of glioma-infiltrating T cells. Amplification of TCR alpha and beta CDR3 regions from RNA used iRepertoire nested multiplex PCR. TCRdb re-analysed the multiplex PCR reads in MiXCR, keeping a single row per CDR3 protein. The sample holds approximately 120,000 distinct CDR3 sequences, roughly 20% seen once. The sequenced sample was glioma tissue, nonneoplastic brain tissue, or PBMCs (not recorded which). The origin of the receptors is a human donor with low-grade glioma or glioblastoma, undergoing nonglioma brain surgery, or in good health (not recorded which).

For this clonotype: This could be a read error, since a much larger clone is one nucleotide away. The chain combines TRBV7-2 with TRBJ2-2; D not resolved. The germline V gene encodes CDR1 SGHTA and CDR2 FQGNSA. V shed 5 bases and J shed 10 bases, with 8 bases lying between them. This CDR3 contains 11 residues. The CDR3 DNA follows: TGTGCCAGCAGCCTTTTGGAGGAGCTGTTTTTT. Translated: CASSLLEELFF.

At least ten counts were recorded for this clonotype. The rearrangement joins TRBV29-1 to TRBJ2-3, with TRBD2 identical over 12 bases. Germline V gene lookup returns CDR1 SQVTM and CDR2 ANQGSEA. The CDR3 sequence is 15 residues long. The trim removed 4 bases at V and 3 bases at J, leaving 5 bases unmatched. The CDR3 loop is CSVARTSGITDTQYF. The CDR3, as DNA: TGCAGCGTTGCCCGGACTAGCGGGATAACAGATACGCAGTATTTT.

The chain links TRBV12-3 or TRBV12-4 to TRBJ2-1; D is unresolved. V lost 7 bases, J lost 6 bases, and 13 bases lay in between. The CDR3 totals 13 residues. CDR3 sequence: CASTPVMSNEQFF. CDR3 coding DNA: TGTGCCAGCACCCCGGTTATGAGCAATGAGCAGTTCTTC.

The chain is built from TRBV25-1 and TRBJ2-7; D tentatively reads TRBD1 or TRBD2 (5 bases each). This CDR3 has 16 residues. V dropped 4 bases and J dropped 3 bases, with 19 bases sitting between them. Germline assignment: CDR1 MGHDK and CDR2 SYGVNS. This CDR3 is CASSGTNRRDYYEQYF. CDR3 bases: TGTGCCAGCAGTGGAACTAACAGGAGAGACTACTACGAGCAGTACTTC.

The sample holds many counts of this clonotype. The rearrangement links TRBV7-2 to TRBJ2-7; possible D gene TRBD2, 8 bases. This CDR3 region has 15 residues. CDR1 SGHTA and CDR2 FQGNSA come from the germline V gene. V lost 5 bases and J 7 bases, leaving 21 bases between the germline ends. The CDR3 here is CASSLGTAGVREQYF. In DNA form, the CDR3 reads TGTGCCAGCAGCCTAGGGACAGCGGGAGTACGGGAGCAGTACTTC.

This clonotype occurred a few times. The chain has TRBV29-1 and TRBJ1-2; 10 positions match TRBD1. Germline V lookup: CDR1 SQVTM, CDR2 ANQGSEA. Trimming cost V 4 bases and J 11 bases; bases outside gene matches: 4. The CDR3 has 11 amino acids. CDR3 region: CSVAGQGHYTF. CDR3 bases: TGCAGCGTTGCGGGACAGGGGCATTACACCTTC.

This clonotype was seen many times. J is TRBJ2-1 and V is TRBV20-1; 11 bases match TRBD2. The CDR3 runs to 13 residues. The trim removed 4 bases at V and 5 bases at J, leaving 1 base unmatched. CDR1 is DFQATT and CDR2 is SNEGSKA in the germline V gene (reference sequence). CDR3 protein: CSATGLADNEQFF. CDR3 nucleotides: TGCAGTGCTACGGGACTAGCGGACAATGAGCAGTTCTTC.

This clonotype was recorded at least ten times. The chain is built from TRBV20-1 and TRBJ2-7; D unclear. V shed 3 bases and J shed 7 bases, with 10 bases lying between them. The CDR3 sequence is 11 residues long. CDR1 is DFQATT, CDR2 SNEGSKA, per germline (reference sequence). The CDR3 DNA sequence: TGCAGTGCTAGCTACCCGACGGAGCAGTACTTC. It yields the protein CSASYPTEQYF.

Only a few counts were recorded for this clonotype. The rearrangement joins TRBV15 to TRBJ2-5; 8 bases agree with TRBD1. Germline V gene sequence: CDR1 LNHNV, CDR2 YYDKDF (reference sequence). V dropped 5 bases and J dropped 5; count of bases not matched to a gene: 13. The CDR3 totals 16 residues. CDR3 nucleotide sequence: TGTGCCACCAGCCACTTATGGACAGGGCTAGAGGAGACCCAGTACTTC. The encoded protein is CATSHLWTGLEETQYF.

This clonotype was observed a handful of times. The chain couples TRBV7-9 to TRBJ2-7; TRBD1 matches 10 bases. CDR1 is SEHNR and CDR2 is FQNEAQ in the germline V gene (reference sequence). V was clipped by 5 bases and J by 6 bases; unmatched bases: 10. The CDR3 consists of 15 residues. The CDR3 sequence is CASSESGTGAIEQYF. The CDR3 DNA reads TGTGCCAGCAGCGAATCCGGGACAGGGGCGATCGAGCAGTACTTC.

Turning to this clonotype: This sequence may be a read error, since a much larger clone differs from it by one base. The chain recombines TRBV19 with TRBJ2-1; TRBD1 might be the D (6 bases). Per germline, CDR1 LNHDA and CDR2 SQIVND (reference sequence). The CDR3 runs 16 residues. As DNA, the CDR3 is TGTGCCAGTAGTATTCAGGGGTCAGGATCCTACAATGAGCAGTTATTC. Protein: CASSIQGSGSYNEQLF.

This clonotype was seen ten or more times. J is TRBJ1-2 and V is TRBV27; TRBD1 is a possible D gene (5 bases). There are 15 residues in the CDR3. Germline V gene sequence: CDR1 MNHEY, CDR2 SMNVEV (reference sequence). V shed 5 bases and J shed 4 bases, with 17 bases lying between them. The DNA for the CDR3 is TGTGCCAGCAGTCCCAGTGCAGGGCGTGGCTATGGCTACACCTTC. It encodes CASSPSAGRGYGYTF.

The V gene is TRBV19, the J gene TRBJ2-3; 13 bases are a match to TRBD2. The CDR3 spans 15 residues. CDR1 LNHDA and CDR2 SQIVND come from the germline V gene (reference sequence). With 5 bases clipped from V and 3 bases from J, the junction kept 2 bases outside the gene matches. The CDR3 region has the DNA TGTGCCAGTAGTCGGACTAGCGGGGGAACAGATACGCAGTATTTT. It specifies CASSRTSGGTDTQYF.

This clonotype was observed many times. The CDR3: CASKGQGDQPQHF. The CDR3 DNA follows: TGTGCCAGTAAAGGCCAGGGGGATCAGCCCCAGCATTTT. V usage is TRBV19 and J usage is TRBJ1-5; 7 bases align to TRBD1. Germline-derived CDR1 and CDR2 are LNHDA and SQIVND (reference sequence). V trimming: 7 bases; J trimming: 5 bases; junction bases outside the gene matches: 5. This CDR3 comprises 13 residues.

This clonotype was observed at least ten times. The chain employs TRBV6-2 or TRBV6-3 and TRBJ1-6; no definite D call. Germline lookup yields CDR1 MNHEY and CDR2 SVGEGT. The CDR3 is 16 residues long. V lost 3 bases and J lost 7, with 16 bases in between. The CDR3 protein is CASSYPPRRNNSPLHF. The CDR3 nucleotides are TGTGCCAGCAGTTATCCCCCCAGACGGAACAATTCACCCCTCCACTTT.

In the case of this clonotype: With a much larger clone just one base away, this may be a read error. The conserved closing phenylalanine or tryptophan is absent in this CDR3, likely reflecting a read error. CDR3 nucleotides: TGCGCCAGCAGCCAAATGGGTGGAGACGAGCAGTACCTC. This translates into CASSQMGGDEQYL. This chain joins TRBV4-3 and TRBJ2-7; D is unresolved. V lost 2 bases, J lost 5 bases, and 10 bases lay in between. Germline V lookup: CDR1 LGHNA, CDR2 YSLEER. This CDR3 region has 13 residues.

This clonotype was observed a handful of times. A read error is possible here, since a much larger clone lies one base away. V usage is TRBV6-5 and J usage is TRBJ2-7, with 11 bases matching TRBD2. Per the germline V gene, CDR1 is MNHEY and CDR2 is SVGAGI. The trim removed 8 bases at V and 3 bases at J, leaving 12 bases unmatched. The CDR3 is 16 amino acids. This chain's CDR3 is CASQASGRPDFYEQYF. Here the CDR3 DNA reads TGTGCCAGCCAGGCTAGCGGGAGGCCCGACTTCTACGAGCAGTACTTC.

The chain uses TRBV29-1 and TRBJ2-7, with 11 bases fitting TRBD2. Germline V lookup: CDR1 SQVTM, CDR2 ANQGSEA. V gave up 4 bases and J gave up 4 bases; unmatched junction bases: 3. The CDR3 is made up of 13 amino acids. CDR3 DNA: TGCAGCGTTGGGTCTAGCGGGAGGTACGAGCAGTACTTC. Its translation is CSVGSSGRYEQYF.

The table lists this clonotype with many counts. The chain recombines TRBV25-1 with TRBJ2-7; 10 positions match TRBD2. V was pared by 1 base and J by 3 bases, with 15 bases of the junction left unmatched. The CDR3 has 19 residues. Germline assignment: CDR1 MGHDK and CDR2 SYGVNS. The CDR3 bases are TGTGCCAGCAGTGAATCTGTGCTAGCGGGAGACGGTAGAGGCTACGAGCAGTACTTC. Its protein product is CASSESVLAGDGRGYEQYF.

This clonotype was counted a single time. CDR3: CSAPAAGHNEQFF. CDR3 nucleotides: TGCAGTGCTCCTGCGGCTGGTCACAATGAGCAGTTCTTC. The chain is built from TRBV20-1 and TRBJ2-1; no firm D call. The V gene's germline CDR1 is DFQATT and CDR2 SNEGSKA (reference sequence). There are 13 residues in the CDR3. V shed 5 bases and J shed 5 bases, with 13 bases lying between them.